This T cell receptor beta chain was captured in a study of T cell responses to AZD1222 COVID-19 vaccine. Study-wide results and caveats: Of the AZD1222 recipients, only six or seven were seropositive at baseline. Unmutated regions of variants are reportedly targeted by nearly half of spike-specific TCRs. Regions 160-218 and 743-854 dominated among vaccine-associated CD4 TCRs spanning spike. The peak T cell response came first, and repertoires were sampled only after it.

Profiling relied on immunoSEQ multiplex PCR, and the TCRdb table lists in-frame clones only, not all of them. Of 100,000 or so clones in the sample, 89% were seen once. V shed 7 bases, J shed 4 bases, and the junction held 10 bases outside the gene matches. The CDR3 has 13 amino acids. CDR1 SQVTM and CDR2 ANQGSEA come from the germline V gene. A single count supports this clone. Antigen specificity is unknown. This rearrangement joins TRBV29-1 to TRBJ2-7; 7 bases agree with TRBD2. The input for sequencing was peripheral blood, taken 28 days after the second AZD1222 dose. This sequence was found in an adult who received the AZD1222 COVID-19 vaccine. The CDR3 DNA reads TGCAGCGCCCTGGGGGAGGGAGAGTACGAGCAGTACTTC. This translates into CSALGEGEYEQYF.